This TCR beta chain derives from a study of OX40 agonist ivuxolimab in advanced cancers. Germline CDR1 and CDR2: SGHTA and FQGNSA. CDR3 length: 20 residues. With 0 bases removed from V and 0 bases from J, the gap between germline ends came to 21 bases. With regard to this clone: Its specificity is not known.

TCRdb keeps only in-frame clones here, not all; method: immunoSEQ multiplex PCR. The sample includes under 70,000 clones, approximately 86% seen only once; the top ten take about an eighth. General study results and limits: In the 0.1-3.0 mg/kg groups, partial responders showed among the lowest expansion. CD8+ T cells (on average) carried more expanded clones than CD4+ T cells. Both CD4+ and CD8+ T cell populations in blood had undergone clonal expansion by week 6 at 0.1 to 3.0 mg/kg.

The receptor was derived from an adult with an advanced solid tumor such as melanoma, head and neck, liver or kidney cancer. Sequences were derived from CD4+ or CD8+ T cells sorted from blood, sampled in a trial of the OX40 agonist ivuxolimab. The V gene is TRBV7-2, the J gene TRBJ1-3, with a weak D call TRBD1 (5 bases). CDR3 nucleotides: TGTGCCAGCAGCTTAGCGCTTCAGGGCTCCTTAACCCACTCTGGAAACACCATATATTTT. It encodes CASSLALQGSLTHSGNTIYF.